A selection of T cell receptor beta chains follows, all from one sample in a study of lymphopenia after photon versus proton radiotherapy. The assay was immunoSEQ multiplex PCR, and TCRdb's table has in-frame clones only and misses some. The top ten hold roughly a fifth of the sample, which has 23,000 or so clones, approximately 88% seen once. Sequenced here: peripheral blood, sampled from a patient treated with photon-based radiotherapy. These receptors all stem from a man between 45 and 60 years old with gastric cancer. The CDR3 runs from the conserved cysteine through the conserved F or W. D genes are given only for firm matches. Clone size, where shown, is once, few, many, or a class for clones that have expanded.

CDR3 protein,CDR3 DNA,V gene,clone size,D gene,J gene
CASRGGGNNEQFF,TGTGCCAGCAGAGGGGGGGGAAACAATGAGCAGTTCTTC,TRBV6-4,-,-,TRBJ2-1
CASSVSSGGAGETQYF,TGTGCCAGCAGCGTGAGTAGCGGGGGGGCCGGAGAGACCCAGTACTTC,TRBV9,-,TRBD2,TRBJ2-5
CASSVVRGGLGNEQFF,TGTGCCAGCAGCGTAGTTCGGGGGGGCCTCGGTAATGAGCAGTTCTTC,TRBV9,-,TRBD2,TRBJ2-1
CASSYTGGGEFF,TGCGCCAGCAGCTACACTGGAGGTGGAGAGTTCTTC,TRBV5-1,-,-,TRBJ2-1
CASSLAPNTEAFF,TGTGCCAGCAGCTTAGCCCCGAACACTGAAGCTTTCTTT,TRBV7-2,-,-,TRBJ1-1
CASGLENRGGYTF,TGTGCTAGTGGTTTGGAAAACAGGGGCGGCTACACCTTC,TRBV12-5,-,TRBD1,TRBJ1-2
CASSLGGLGRDEQYF,TGTGCCAGCAGCTTAGGGGGTTTGGGAAGGGACGAGCAGTACTTC,TRBV7-6,once,-,TRBJ2-7
CASSSTETQYF,TGTGCCAGCAGCTCCACGGAGACCCAGTACTTC,TRBV11-2,-,-,TRBJ2-5
CASSPTELNTEAFF,TGTGCCAGCAGCCCGACAGAATTGAACACTGAAGCTTTCTTT,TRBV7-8,-,-,TRBJ1-1
CASSESGQTGELFF,TGCGCCAGCAGTGAGTCGGGGCAAACCGGGGAGCTGTTTTTT,TRBV10-1,-,-,TRBJ2-2
CASSALEMNTEAFF,TGTGCCAGCAGTGCCCTCGAAATGAACACTGAAGCTTTCTTT,TRBV6-1,-,-,TRBJ1-1
CASSYKGTQYF,TGTGCCAGCAGTTACAAGGGGACCCAGTACTTC,TRBV6-5,few,-,TRBJ2-5
CASSYSEGTNEKLFF,TGTGCCAGCAGTTACTCGGAAGGGACTAATGAAAAACTGTTTTTT,TRBV6-5,-,-,TRBJ1-4
CAGGPDSTEAFF,TGTGCCGGGGGACCGGACTCCACTGAAGCTTTCTTT,TRBV6-1,-,-,TRBJ1-1
CASSAGGFRRGTGELFF,TGTGCCAGCAGTGCCGGGGGTTTCCGACGTGGCACCGGGGAGCTGTTTTTT,TRBV6-1,-,-,TRBJ2-2
CASSQEIRGNEQFF,TGCGCCAGCAGCCAAGAAATCAGGGGGAATGAGCAGTTCTTC,TRBV4-3,once,TRBD1,TRBJ2-1
CAWSVLGIGQPQHF,TGTGCCTGGAGTGTACTCGGAATCGGACAGCCCCAGCATTTT,TRBV30,-,-,TRBJ1-5
CSARVAETQYF,TGCAGTGCTAGAGTTGCGGAGACCCAGTACTTC,TRBV20-1,few,-,TRBJ2-5
CAWSESEDTQYF,TGTGCCTGGAGTGAATCTGAGGATACGCAGTATTTT,TRBV30,-,-,TRBJ2-3
CASSLWDRDYEQYF,TGCGCCAGCAGCCTCTGGGACAGGGACTACGAGCAGTACTTC,TRBV5-1,once,TRBD1,TRBJ2-7
CASSTTGTGAYNEQFF,TGTGCCAGCAGCACCACCGGGACAGGGGCCTACAATGAGCAGTTCTTC,TRBV11-3,-,TRBD1,TRBJ2-1
CASSSGLYNEQFF,TGCGCCAGCAGCTCCGGGCTATACAATGAGCAGTTCTTC,TRBV5-1,-,-,TRBJ2-1
CASSFLVGRFVETQYF,TGTGCCAGCAGCTTCCTCGTGGGTCGGTTTGTGGAGACCCAGTACTTC,TRBV11-2,-,-,TRBJ2-5
CASSPIPQLAGIQETQYF,TGTGCCAGCAGTCCTATTCCCCAACTAGCGGGGATCCAAGAGACCCAGTACTTC,TRBV27,-,TRBD2,TRBJ2-5
CASRSYRGPGEQYF,TGTGCCAGCAGGTCTTACAGGGGGCCGGGCGAGCAGTACTTC,TRBV11-2,-,TRBD1,TRBJ2-7
CASTPGGGVEEAFF,TGTGCCAGCACTCCCGGGGGAGGGGTTGAGGAAGCTTTCTTT,TRBV6-1,-,-,TRBJ1-1
CASSSDSFSYNEQFF,TGTGCCAGCAGCTCGGACTCGTTCTCCTACAATGAGCAGTTCTTC,TRBV11-3,-,-,TRBJ2-1
CASSVGLRGGGEKLFF,TGTGCCAGCAGCGTAGGTCTGAGAGGAGGGGGTGAAAAACTGTTTTTT,TRBV9,-,-,TRBJ1-4
CASSQDSSSGANVLTF,TGTGCCAGCAGCCAAGATTCGAGCTCTGGGGCCAACGTCCTGACTTTC,TRBV4-2,-,-,TRBJ2-6
CAWSEGFSGNTIYF,TGTGCCTGGAGTGAAGGATTCTCTGGAAACACCATATATTTT,TRBV30,-,-,TRBJ1-3
CASSELSVSYNEQFF,TGTGCCAGCAGTGAACTGAGTGTATCCTACAATGAGCAGTTCTTC,TRBV2,-,-,TRBJ2-1
CASSPSRGLYEQYF,TGCGCCAGCAGCCCCAGCCGGGGCCTCTACGAGCAGTACTTC,TRBV4-1,-,-,TRBJ2-7
CASNPRWTGRIGQPQHF,TGTGCCAGCAATCCTAGATGGACAGGGAGGATTGGGCAGCCCCAGCATTTT,TRBV21-1,-,-,TRBJ1-5
CASSFAGSNEKLFF,TGCGCCAGCAGCTTTGCAGGTAGTAATGAAAAACTGTTTTTT,TRBV5-1,-,-,TRBJ1-4
CATSRDRNEQYF,TGTGCCACCAGCAGAGATCGGAACGAGCAGTACTTC,TRBV15,few,-,TRBJ2-7
CASSAGDSYSPLHF,TGTGCCAGCAGCGCCGGGGACAGCTACTCACCCCTCCACTTT,TRBV9,-,TRBD1,TRBJ1-6
CASILAGVDTQYF,TGTGCCAGCATTCTAGCGGGGGTAGATACGCAGTATTTT,TRBV21-1,-,-,TRBJ2-3
CASSPTPGQNTEAFF,TGCGCCAGCAGCCCAACTCCGGGACAAAACACTGAAGCTTTCTTT,TRBV4-3,-,-,TRBJ1-1
CASTVVGGATYEQYF,TGCGCCAGCACCGTGGTCGGCGGGGCAACCTACGAGCAGTACTTC,TRBV5-1,-,-,TRBJ2-7
CASSRKDYNEQFF,TGTGCCAGCTCCCGCAAGGACTACAATGAGCAGTTCTTC,TRBV18,-,-,TRBJ2-1
CSGGDRGNYGYTF,TGCAGCGGGGGGGACAGGGGTAACTATGGCTACACCTTC,TRBV29-1,-,TRBD1,TRBJ1-2
CASSLIRGGGYTF,TGTGCCAGCAGCTTAATCAGGGGCGGTGGCTACACCTTC,TRBV11-2,few,-,TRBJ1-2
CASSQDYDYGYTF,TGTGCCAGCAGCCAAGATTACGACTATGGCTACACCTTC,TRBV14,-,-,TRBJ1-2
CASSVGRGTGANVLTF,TGTGCCAGCAGCGTAGGCCGGGGGACTGGGGCCAACGTCCTGACTTTC,TRBV9,-,-,TRBJ2-6
CASSLGWDRGSPGELFF,TGCGCCAGCAGCTTAGGATGGGACAGGGGCAGCCCCGGGGAGCTGTTTTTT,TRBV5-1,-,TRBD1,TRBJ2-2
CASSLAGARYTGELFF,TGCGCCAGCAGCTTAGCAGGGGCGCGGTACACCGGGGAGCTGTTTTTT,TRBV5-1,-,-,TRBJ2-2
CASSLLSGPYSTDTQYF,TGCGCCAGCAGCTTATTAAGCGGGCCCTATAGCACAGATACGCAGTATTTT,TRBV5-1,-,-,TRBJ2-3
CASSPWGDSEAFF,TGCGCCAGCAGCCCCTGGGGGGATAGCGAAGCTTTCTTT,TRBV5-1,-,-,TRBJ1-1
CASSSPRGTSGKETQYF,TGTGCCAGTTCCAGCCCCCGGGGGACTAGCGGTAAAGAGACCCAGTACTTC,TRBV19,-,TRBD2,TRBJ2-5
CASSRGTPSYEQYF,TGTGCCAGCAGCCGCGGGACGCCCTCCTACGAGCAGTACTTC,TRBV5-6,-,-,TRBJ2-7
CASIGSRQVNIQYF,TGCGCCAGCATTGGCTCGAGACAGGTAAACATTCAGTACTTC,TRBV23-1,-,-,TRBJ2-4
CASTTGLGNTIYF,TGCGCCAGCACCACCGGCCTTGGAAACACCATATATTTT,TRBV5-1,-,-,TRBJ1-3
CASSGTGTYNSPLHF,TGTGCCAGCAGTGGGACAGGGACCTATAATTCACCCCTCCACTTT,TRBV6-6,-,TRBD1,TRBJ1-6
CASSETSWVGEKLFF,TGTGCCAGCAGCGAGACGTCGTGGGTGGGTGAAAAACTGTTTTTT,TRBV2,-,-,TRBJ1-4
CASSIAGLETQYF,TGTGCCAGTAGTATTGCAGGGCTGGAGACCCAGTACTTC,TRBV19,few,-,TRBJ2-5
CASTWTGGYGYTF,TGTGCCAGCACCTGGACAGGGGGATATGGCTACACCTTC,TRBV6-1,-,TRBD1,TRBJ1-2